This T cell receptor (beta chain) was captured by sequencing in a study of cytomegalovirus exposure and HLA in healthy donors. Across the study: Later analysis reported that the 95 to 150 validation repertoires shared the platform of the approximately 690 first-cohort repertoires. Study observations and caveats: Rarity marked most TCR sequences, yet some public TCRs occurred in many donors. Diagnosis of cytomegalovirus status made by the classifier reportedly showed high specificity and sensitivity. The TCR clusters that emerged in the first cohort tended, a later analysis found, to co-occur in the 120 or so validation repertoires.

Notes on this clone: Its antigen is unidentified.

The method was immunoSEQ multiplex PCR; TCRdb's version includes in-frame clones alone and lacks a portion of them. Of around 150,000 clones detected, 84% appear once; the ten largest clones hold 10%. The origin of this receptor is a man aged 25 to 40 in good health and CMV-seropositive. Sequences were obtained from PBMCs.

CDR3 DNA: TGCGCCAGCAGTCACCGGGACAGGGAGCAAGATACGCAGTATTTT. It yields the protein CASSHRDREQDTQYF. The V gene is TRBV5-1, the J gene TRBJ2-3, with TRBD1 matching 9 bases. Germline CDR1 and CDR2: SGHRS and YFSETQ. CDR3 length: 15 residues. J lost 5 bases, V lost 5 bases, and 9 bases had no gene match.